These 4 T cell receptor beta chains came from one sample sequenced in a study of T cell responses to AZD1222 COVID-19 vaccine. Profiling relied on immunoSEQ multiplex PCR, and the TCRdb table lists in-frame clones only, not all of them. The sample has about 89,000 clones, under 95% seen once. The starting material was peripheral blood, obtained 28 days after the second AZD1222 dose. These TCRs come from an adult who received the AZD1222 COVID-19 vaccine.

In its sample, this clone was seen once. V is TRBV18 and J is TRBJ1-1, with TRBD1 as a possible D gene (6 bases). There are 14 residues in the CDR3. V lost 6 bases and J lost 5, with 16 bases in between. Germline CDR1 KGHSH, CDR2 LQKENI. The CDR3 here is CASSLDEGTTEAFF. The DNA of the CDR3 is TGTGCCAGCTCTCTAGACGAGGGGACAACTGAAGCTTTCTTT.

CDR3 sequence: CASSPAGTGGRNNEQFF. CDR3 DNA sequence: TGTGCCAGCAGCCCCGCCGGGACAGGGGGCCGAAACAATGAGCAGTTCTTC. The chain is built from TRBV7-3 and TRBJ2-1; 12 positions agree with TRBD1. CDR1 SGHTA and CDR2 FQGTGA come from the germline V gene. V lost 5 bases, J lost 5 bases, and 10 bases stayed unmatched. This CDR3 is 17 amino acids long.

The chain recombines TRBV18 with TRBJ2-7; 10 bases are shared with TRBD1. J gave up 3 bases and V 3 bases, and 2 bases lay outside the gene matches. Germline-derived CDR1 and CDR2 are KGHSH and LQKENI. CDR3 size: 14 residues. CDR3 amino acids: CASSPTGGGYEQYF. In DNA form, the CDR3 reads TGTGCCAGCTCACCGACAGGGGGCGGCTACGAGCAGTACTTC.

The V gene is TRBV5-6, the J gene TRBJ2-7, with 8 bases lining up with TRBD2. V dropped 4 bases and J dropped 6; count of bases not matched to a gene: 12. There are 15 residues in the CDR3. Germline V CDR1 and CDR2: SGHDT, YYEEEE. CDR3 coding DNA: TGTGCCAGCAGCCTCCTCGCGGGGGGTTCGGGCGAGCAGTACTTC. This gives the protein CASSLLAGGSGEQYF.